A selection of T cell receptor beta chains follows, all from one sample in a study of T cell changes during pregnancy in multiple sclerosis. Repertoires were generated with immunoSEQ multiplex PCR, while TCRdb's copy carries only in-frame clones and drops some. Among under 55,000 clones listed, approximately 91% were seen once. This material consisted of CD4+ T cells from peripheral blood mononuclear cells, taken after pregnancy. The source of these receptors is a female donor in good health, enrolled as a control in a pregnancy study. Both conserved end residues are part of each CDR3. Fields, in order: V gene, J gene, CDR3 protein.

TRBV19	TRBJ2-5	CASSPGAQGQETQYF
TRBV6-1	TRBJ1-1	CASSGRVGNTEAFF
TRBV28	TRBJ2-7	CASSSGRLYEQYF
TRBV5-5	TRBJ1-2	CASSLLRDKGYTF
TRBV15	TRBJ2-5	CATSRAPGETQYF
TRBV2	TRBJ1-4	CASNPAPGQGDDNEKLFF
TRBV28	TRBJ1-4	CASSGQATNEKLFF
TRBV10-3	TRBJ2-3	CAISPRTSGKGDTQYF
TRBV6-1	TRBJ1-6	CASKIRQNSPLHF
TRBV5-6	TRBJ1-2	CASSYSGGARGAYGYTF
TRBV28	TRBJ1-2	CASRGAANYGYTF
TRBV6-1	TRBJ2-3	CASSEGPLAGGPFSTDTQYF
TRBV6-5	TRBJ2-7	CASKFGTSSYEQYF
TRBV2	TRBJ1-2	CASSEYRRKPGYTF
TRBV5-6	TRBJ1-4	CASSLSGATNEKLFF
TRBV11-2	TRBJ2-5	CASSLTSGGRKTQYF
TRBV2	TRBJ2-1	CASSEAQLVVEQDEQFF
TRBV11-2	TRBJ1-2	CASSLGQGAKYGYTF
TRBV5-5	TRBJ1-4	CASTSQGQVNEKLFF
TRBV28	TRBJ2-7	CAGKTQGADSYEQYF
TRBV28	TRBJ1-2	CATASTGVGYTF
TRBV6-1	TRBJ2-1	CASSLYRGYNEQFF
TRBV18	TRBJ1-2	CASESWVDEGRGYTF
TRBV28	TRBJ1-2	CASRPIRGSVRGYTF
TRBV15	TRBJ2-2	CATATSLGSGELFF
TRBV2	TRBJ2-6	CASSRDRASGANVLTF
TRBV5-7	TRBJ2-2	CASREGAGELFF
TRBV18	TRBJ1-1	CASSHSTGSAFF
TRBV5-6	TRBJ1-1	CASSLGGWDTEAFF